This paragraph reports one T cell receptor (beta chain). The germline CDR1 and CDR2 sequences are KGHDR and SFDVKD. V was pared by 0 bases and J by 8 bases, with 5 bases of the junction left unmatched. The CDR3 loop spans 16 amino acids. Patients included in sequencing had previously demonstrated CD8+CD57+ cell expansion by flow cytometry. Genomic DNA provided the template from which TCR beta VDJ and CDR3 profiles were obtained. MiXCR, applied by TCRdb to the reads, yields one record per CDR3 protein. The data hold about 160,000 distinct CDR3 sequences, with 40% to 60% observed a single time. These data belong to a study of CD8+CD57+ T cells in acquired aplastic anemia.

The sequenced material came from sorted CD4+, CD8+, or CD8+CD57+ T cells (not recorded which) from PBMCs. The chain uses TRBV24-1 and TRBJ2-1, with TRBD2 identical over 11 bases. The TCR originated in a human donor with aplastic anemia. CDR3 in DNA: TGTGCCACCAGTGATTTGACTAGCGGGAGAAAGGATGAGCAGTTCTTC. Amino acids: CATSDLTSGRKDEQFF.